Below, 27 T cell receptor beta chains from the same sample are listed, as sequenced in a study of lymphopenia after photon versus proton radiotherapy. Sequencing was performed with immunoSEQ multiplex PCR; in TCRdb, only in-frame clones are kept and a portion is missing. The sample includes 42,000 or so clones, over 80% of them seen just once. Sequenced material: peripheral blood, taken from a patient treated with proton-based radiotherapy. The receptors come from a woman between 65 and 79 years old with pancreatic cancer.

This clone showed up just once. The J gene is TRBJ2-5, the V gene TRBV5-1, with 12 bases that match TRBD1. The ends lost 4 bases at V and 7 bases at J; junction bases unmatched: 5. This CDR3 contains 14 residues. Germline V CDR1 and CDR2: SGHRS, YFSETQ. The CDR3 spells CASSMGQGAGTQYF. The DNA for the CDR3 is TGCGCCAGCAGCATGGGACAGGGGGCAGGGACCCAGTACTTC. Combining the CDR3 with reference TRBV5-1 and TRBJ2-5 gives the whole variable domain KAGVTQTPRYLIKTRGQQVTLSCSPISGHRSVSWYQQTPGQGLQFLFEYFSETQRNKGNFPGRFSGRQFSNSRSEMNVSTLELGDSALYLCASSMGQGAGTQYFGPGTRLLVL.

The J gene is TRBJ2-3, the V gene TRBV28, with D perhaps TRBD2 (5 bases). CDR1 MDHEN and CDR2 SYDVKM come from the germline V gene. V gave up 5 bases and J gave up 2 bases, with 11 bases separating them. The CDR3 runs 14 residues. CDR3 nucleotide sequence: TGTGCCAGCAGTCCGGCGGACTTCACAGATACGCAGTATTTT. This encodes CASSPADFTDTQYF.

The sample holds a few counts of this clone. The chain combines TRBV7-2 with TRBJ2-3, with D possibly matching TRBD1 (5 bases). CDR3 length: 18 residues. V dropped 0 bases and J dropped 0 bases, with 16 bases sitting between them. Germline loops: CDR1 SGHTA, CDR2 FQGNSA. Written as DNA, the CDR3 is TGTGCCAGCAGCTTAGCGTTTCAGGGTTCGTCTAGCACAGATACGCAGTATTTT. Protein: CASSLAFQGSSSTDTQYF. Filled out from reference TRBV7-2 and TRBJ2-3, the complete variable domain reads GAGVSQSPSNKVTEKGKDVELRCDPISGHTALYWYRQSLGQGLEFLIYFQGNSAPDKSGLPSDRFSAERTGGSVSTLTIQRTQQEDSAVYLCASSLAFQGSSSTDTQYFGPGTRLTVL.

The rearrangement links TRBV2 to TRBJ2-3; no reliable D call. Trimming stripped 4 bases from V and 3 bases from J, with 8 bases between. Germline-derived CDR1 and CDR2 are SNHLY and FYNNEI. This CDR3 has 13 residues. The CDR3 region has the DNA TGTGCCAGCAGTGCGGGCCAGACAGATACGCAGTATTTT. Translating gives CASSAGQTDTQYF.

The rearrangement uses TRBV12-5 and TRBJ2-2; D call uncertain. Germline CDR1 is LGHNT and CDR2 is FRNRAP. The CDR3 extends over 14 amino acids. Between the trimmed V and J ends, which lost 5 bases and 0 bases, there was a span of 7 bases. Here the CDR3 reads CASGLETNTGELFF. As DNA, the CDR3 is TGTGCTAGTGGTCTCGAGACGAACACCGGGGAGCTGTTTTTT. The full variable domain, its missing parts supplied by reference TRBV12-5 and TRBJ2-2, is DARVTQTPRHKVTEMGQEVTMRCQPILGHNTVFWYRQTMMQGLELLAYFRNRAPLDDSGMPKDRFSAEMPDATLATLKIQPSEPRDSAVYFCASGLETNTGELFFGEGSRLTVL.

V is TRBV9 and J is TRBJ1-1; the match to TRBD1 covers 9 bases. The CDR3 is made up of 17 amino acids. J gave up 1 base and V 0 bases, and 7 bases lay outside the gene matches. The germline V gene has CDR1 SGDLS and CDR2 YYNGEE. This CDR3 is CASSVVGAGQGNTEAFF. CDR3 nucleotides: TGTGCCAGCAGCGTAGTAGGGGCGGGACAGGGGAACACTGAAGCTTTCTTT.

The chain joins TRBV5-1 to TRBJ2-5; D is undetermined. The CDR3 consists of 15 residues. Germline assignment: CDR1 SGHRS and CDR2 YFSETQ. V shed 0 bases and J shed 5 bases, with 14 bases lying between them. In DNA, the CDR3 is TGCGCCAGCAGCTTGGCCTTTGAAACACGGGAGACCCAGTACTTC. Translation gives CASSLAFETRETQYF.

Only one count was recorded for this clone. The V call is TRBV27, the J call TRBJ2-7; maybe TRBD1 (6 bases). Germline V gives CDR1 MNHEY, CDR2 SMNVEV (reference sequence). V was shortened by 3 bases and J by 7 bases, with 13 bases between the two germline ends. The CDR3 contains 13 residues. The CDR3 spells CASSFSQGTEQYF. CDR3 nucleotides: TGTGCCAGCAGTTTCTCCCAGGGGACGGAGCAGTACTTC.

This CDR3 reads CASSQDVGALYNEQFF. The CDR3 nucleotides read TGTGCCAGCAGCCAAGATGTGGGAGCCCTATACAATGAGCAGTTCTTC. The chain links TRBV14 to TRBJ2-1, with D possibly being TRBD2 (5 bases). V lost 0 bases and J 4 bases, leaving 13 bases between the germline ends. From germline, CDR1 is SGHDN and CDR2 FVKESK. The CDR3 contains 16 residues.

The chain recombines TRBV5-1 with TRBJ1-5; D ambiguous. From germline, CDR1 is SGHRS and CDR2 YFSETQ. This CDR3 has 15 amino acids. Trimming removed 1 base from V and 2 bases from J, with 10 bases in between. CDR3 amino acids: CASSLKGDGNQPQHF. CDR3 DNA sequence: TGCGCCAGCAGCTTGAAGGGTGATGGCAATCAGCCCCAGCATTTT.

The chain carries TRBV7-6 and TRBJ2-2; TRBD2 matches 7 bases. V lost 6 bases and J lost 0; bases outside the gene matches: 10. CDR1 is SGHVS and CDR2 is FNYEAQ in the germline V gene. This CDR3 has 17 residues. CDR3 amino acids: CASSQRAGRANTGELFF. CDR3 in DNA: TGTGCCAGCAGTCAGAGAGCGGGGCGCGCGAACACCGGGGAGCTGTTTTTT.

The rearrangement joins TRBV7-8 to TRBJ1-5, with D tentatively TRBD1 (5 bases). This CDR3 has 14 residues. Deletions cut 5 bases from V and 6 bases from J, with 14 bases between. The germline V gene encodes CDR1 SGHVS and CDR2 FQNEAQ. CDR3 residues: CASSVGGYPQPQHF. CDR3 nucleotides: TGTGCCAGCAGCGTCGGGGGGTACCCTCAGCCCCAGCATTTT.

The V gene is TRBV4-1, the J gene TRBJ1-4; TRBD1 aligns across 9 bases. Germline V gene sequence: CDR1 MGHRA, CDR2 YSYEKL. This CDR3 region has 17 residues. V trimming: 1 base; J trimming: 11 bases; junction bases outside the gene matches: 14. The CDR3 is CASSQGPPGTGFHKLFF. The DNA of the CDR3 is TGCGCCAGCAGCCAAGGTCCCCCCGGGACAGGGTTCCATAAACTGTTTTTT.

This clone has only a few counts. V usage is TRBV28 and J usage is TRBJ2-7; D might be TRBD2 (6 bases). The ends were cut back, 4 bases at V and 3 bases at J, with 25 bases in the middle. CDR3 length: 18 amino acids. Germline CDR1 reads MDHEN; CDR2 reads SYDVKM. The CDR3 DNA sequence: TGTGCCAGCAGTTACGCGATCGGGACTCCAGCTCCCCTCTACGAGCAGTACTTC. Translated, it gives CASSYAIGTPAPLYEQYF.

The rearrangement joins TRBV10-3 to TRBJ2-3, with D perhaps matching TRBD1 or TRBD2 (5 bases each). CDR3 size: 18 residues. Germline-derived CDR1 and CDR2 are ENHRY and SYGVKD. V lost 4 bases, J lost 2 bases, and 22 bases lay in between. The CDR3 DNA follows: TGTGCCATCAGTGGTTGGACCCGGGGCGGTTTGAACACAGATACGCAGTATTTT. It yields the protein CAISGWTRGGLNTDTQYF.

The chain employs TRBV6-5 and TRBJ1-5; possibly TRBD1 for D (6 bases). Germline-derived CDR1 and CDR2 are MNHEY and SVGAGI. This CDR3 region has 13 residues. Trimming took off 4 bases at V and 9 bases at J, with 13 bases between the two ends. CDR3 DNA sequence: TGTGCCAGCAGTTTCCGGGACAAACTGCCCCAGCATTTT. The encoded protein is CASSFRDKLPQHF.

The rearrangement links TRBV7-3 to TRBJ1-1, with D maybe TRBD1 (5 bases). This CDR3 has 16 residues. With 4 bases removed from V and 4 bases from J, the gap between germline ends came to 19 bases. Germline CDR1 reads SGHTA; CDR2 reads FQGTGA. CDR3 residues: CASSSSRGDGGTEAFF. Here the CDR3 DNA reads TGTGCCAGCAGCTCGTCACGAGGGGACGGCGGCACTGAAGCTTTCTTT.

The chain recombines TRBV28 with TRBJ1-2; tentatively, D is TRBD1 (5 bases). This CDR3 has 14 amino acids. The germline V gene has CDR1 MDHEN and CDR2 SYDVKM. V was shortened by 3 bases and J by 4 bases, with 12 bases between the two germline ends. CDR3 DNA sequence: TGTGCCAGCAGTTTCTATGGGACGTTCTATGGCTACACCTTC. Encoded protein: CASSFYGTFYGYTF.

V and J are TRBV9 and TRBJ2-7; D unclear. V gave up 4 bases and J gave up 2 bases, with 7 bases separating them. The CDR3 is made up of 12 amino acids. CDR1 is SGDLS and CDR2 is YYNGEE in the germline V gene. CDR3 sequence: CASSSDPYEQYF. The DNA of the CDR3 is TGTGCCAGCAGCTCTGACCCCTACGAGCAGTACTTC.

CDR3 coding DNA: TGTGCAAGTCGCTTAGCTTACTGGACTAGCGAGATATTAACCTACGAGCAGTACTTC. Translation gives CASRLAYWTSEILTYEQYF. The chain links TRBV12-2 to TRBJ2-7; the D segment call TRBD2 is taken from the table without a DNA check. TRBV12-2 is marked as a pseudogene. CDR3 size: 19 residues.

The chain carries TRBV2 and TRBJ2-7, with 9 bases aligning to TRBD1. Losses at the gene ends were 6 bases for V and 6 bases for J; bases not matched to a gene: 9. The CDR3 is 14 residues long. Germline CDR1 and CDR2: SNHLY and FYNNEI. CDR3 residues: CASSQQGQGIEQYF. In DNA form, the CDR3 reads TGTGCCAGCAGCCAACAGGGACAGGGCATCGAGCAGTACTTC. The full variable domain, rest sourced from reference TRBV2 and TRBJ2-7, is EPEVTQTPSHQVTQMGQEVILRCVPISNHLYFYWYRQILGQKVEFLVSFYNNEISEKSEIFDDQFSVERPDGSNFTLKIRSTKLEDSAMYFCASSQQGQGIEQYFGPGTRLTVT.

The chain links TRBV4-1 to TRBJ2-1, with a tentative D call TRBD1 (6 bases). From germline, CDR1 is MGHRA and CDR2 YSYEKL. Trimming removed 7 bases from V and 10 bases from J, with 17 bases in between. The length of the CDR3 is 13 residues. CDR3 nucleotides: TGCGCCAGCAACCTCTTACAGGGAATGGAGCAGTTCTTC. The encoded protein is CASNLLQGMEQFF.

This chain joins TRBV7-2 and TRBJ2-7; D remains ambiguous. CDR1 and CDR2 from the germline V gene are SGHTA and FQGNSA. V gave up 5 bases and J gave up 3 bases, with 8 bases separating them. The CDR3 contains 12 residues. The CDR3 here is CASSALSYEQYF. The DNA of the CDR3 is TGTGCCAGCAGCGCCCTTAGCTACGAGCAGTACTTC. Complete variable domain (other parts from reference TRBV7-2 and TRBJ2-7): GAGVSQSPSNKVTEKGKDVELRCDPISGHTALYWYRQSLGQGLEFLIYFQGNSAPDKSGLPSDRFSAERTGGSVSTLTIQRTQQEDSAVYLCASSALSYEQYFGPGTRLTVT.

J is TRBJ1-1 and V is TRBV25-1; the D gene is possibly TRBD1 (5 bases). Germline-derived CDR1 and CDR2 are MGHDK and SYGVNS. CDR3 size: 14 residues. Deletions cut 4 bases from V and 1 base from J, with 10 bases between. The CDR3 DNA sequence: TGTGCCAGCAGTGGATCCGGGGGGAACACTGAAGCTTTCTTT. Translated: CASSGSGGNTEAFF.

The chain has TRBV7-2 and TRBJ1-2; D is unclear. V shed 4 bases and J shed 3 bases, with 6 bases lying between them. Germline V lookup: CDR1 SGHTA, CDR2 FQGNSA. The CDR3 length is 12 residues. The CDR3, as DNA: TGTGCCAGCAGCTCCGGCTACTATGGCTACACCTTC. The encoded protein is CASSSGYYGYTF.

V gene TRBV14 combines with J gene TRBJ1-3; 8 positions match TRBD1. The germline V gene encodes CDR1 SGHDN and CDR2 FVKESK. The length of the CDR3 is 19 residues. The junction had 14 bases not matched to a gene; V was cut back by 4 bases and J by 0 bases. CDR3 protein: CASSLRGVRTGGSGNTIYF. The CDR3 bases are TGTGCCAGCAGCCTTCGTGGGGTACGAACAGGGGGCTCTGGAAACACCATATATTTT.

The rearrangement links TRBV4-3 to TRBJ2-5; 11 bases fit TRBD2. The closer fit of TRBJ2-7 to the DNA end suggests the J call may be wrong. This CDR3 is 14 amino acids long. In germline, CDR1 is LGHNA, CDR2 YSLEER. CDR3 in amino acids: CASSLLAGENEQYF. CDR3 nucleotide sequence: TGCGCCAGCAGCCTACTAGCGGGAGAGAACGAGCAGTACTTC.